This T cell receptor (beta chain) was retrieved from a study of T cell responses to AZD1222 COVID-19 vaccine. As regards this clone: What it binds is unknown.

Study outcomes and limitations: Baseline serostatus was positive in only a handful of AZD1222 recipients.

TCRdb's copy holds only in-frame clones and misses some; the assay was immunoSEQ multiplex PCR. The data show approximately 150,000 clones, about 92% seen once. Looked up from germline, CDR1 is MNHNY and CDR2 is SVGAGI (reference sequence). V lost 4 bases, J lost 2 bases, and 9 bases lay in between. The CDR3 is 14 amino acids. The genes are TRBV6-6 and TRBJ1-3; D is possibly TRBD1 (6 bases). Sequencing used peripheral blood, obtained 28 days after the second AZD1222 dose. The clonotype comes from an adult who received the AZD1222 COVID-19 vaccine. The CDR3 region is CASSSTGTGNTIYF. The CDR3 DNA is TGTGCCAGCAGTTCCACAGGGACTGGAAACACCATATATTTT.